Below are 26 T cell receptor beta chains sequenced from a single sample in a study of shared clonotypes between healthy human individuals. Sequencing used immunoSEQ multiplex PCR; TCRdb keeps in-frame clones, though not all of them. This table has 490,000 or so clones, about 79% appearing once. Material for sequencing was PBMCs. The receptors shown here come from a woman in her forties in good health. Some clones in this sample may be carry-over from other donors' samples.

This clone was counted a few times. This chain connects TRBV2 to TRBJ1-4, with a possible D match to TRBD1 (6 bases). The V gene lost 7 bases and the J gene lost 7 bases, with 19 bases spanning the gap. Germline V gene lookup returns CDR1 SNHLY and CDR2 FYNNEI. The CDR3 consists of 15 residues. In nucleotides, the CDR3 is TGTGCCAGCATCACCACCTACAGGGCGGGTGAAAAACTGTTTTTT. This codes for CASITTYRAGEKLFF.

As concerns this clone: The germline gene is not matched at one end of the junction; a read error may be the cause. Here the CDR3 reads CASSESQGTQYF. The CDR3 DNA sequence: TGTGCCAGCAGTGAATCCCAAGGGACCCAGTACTTC. The chain uses TRBV6-1 and TRBJ2-5; D is unresolved. CDR3 length: 12 residues. Germline loops: CDR1 MNHNS, CDR2 SASEGT.

This clone appeared a single time. A read error is likely here: a far larger clone is one base away. Because it lacks the conserved phenylalanine or tryptophan at the end, this CDR3 is likely a read error. V usage is TRBV5-4 and J usage is TRBJ1-2; tentatively, D is TRBD1 (6 bases). V lost 0 bases and J lost 4, with 10 bases in between. The CDR3 loop spans 14 amino acids. Germline V gene lookup returns CDR1 SGHNT and CDR2 YYREEE (reference sequence). The CDR3 DNA is TGTGCCAGCAGCTTGGACAGGGAGGTCTATGGCTACACCTCC. This sequence encodes CASSLDREVYGYTS.

The CDR3 DNA is TGTGCCAGCAGTTCTAGCGGGAGGGCTTGGTACGGGGCCAACGTCCTGACTTTC. Residues: CASSSSGRAWYGANVLTF. The chain recombines TRBV28 with TRBJ2-6, with 12 bases identical to TRBD2. The V gene's germline CDR1 is MDHEN and CDR2 SYDVKM. After removal of 4 bases from V and 4 bases from J, the junction contained 8 bases not matched to a gene. This CDR3 is built from 18 residues.

The chain combines TRBV7-8 with TRBJ2-7, with 9 bases lining up with TRBD2. CDR1 and CDR2 from the germline V gene are SGHVS and FQNEAQ. CDR3 length: 21 residues. Trimming at V came to 2 bases and at J to 2 bases, leaving 22 bases not matched to a gene. The CDR3 sequence: CASSLPTPPSSGSGSAYEQYF. The CDR3 bases are TGTGCCAGCAGCTTACCCACGCCCCCCAGTAGCGGGAGTGGCTCAGCCTACGAGCAGTACTTC.

The rearrangement links TRBV7-9 to TRBJ2-7, with a possible D match to TRBD1 (5 bases). The CDR3 loop spans 13 amino acids. The V and J ends lost 5 bases and 2 bases respectively, with 10 bases between them. Germline V CDR1 and CDR2: SEHNR, FQNEAQ (reference sequence). The CDR3 sequence is CASSRDSTYEQYF. CDR3 DNA: TGTGCCAGCAGCCGTGACAGTACCTACGAGCAGTACTTC.

This chain links TRBV19 with TRBJ1-5, with 9 bases fitting TRBD1. The junction had 2 bases not matched to a gene; V was cut back by 5 bases and J by 6 bases. This CDR3 is built from 13 residues. CDR1 LNHDA and CDR2 SQIVND come from the germline V gene (reference sequence). CDR3 sequence (DNA): TGTGCCAGTAGTGGGACAGGGAGTCAGCCCCAGCATTTT. Amino acids: CASSGTGSQPQHF.

Only one count was recorded for this clone. The chain recombines TRBV19 with TRBJ2-2; tentative D call: TRBD2 (5 bases). The CDR3 is 14 residues long. V was clipped by 6 bases and J by 4 bases, with 12 bases between them. Germline values: CDR1 LNHDA, CDR2 SQIVND (reference sequence). The CDR3 bases are TGTGCCAGTAGCACCGGGGTGGGCACCGGGGAGCTGTTTTTT. Its protein product is CASSTGVGTGELFF.

This clone was detected many times. The gene calls are TRBV18 and TRBJ2-7; D tentatively reads TRBD1 or TRBD2 (5 bases each). The V end was cut by 0 bases, the J end by 2 bases, with 5 bases between. The CDR3 length is 13 residues. Looked up from germline, CDR1 is KGHSH and CDR2 is LQKENI. The CDR3 nucleotides are TGTGCCAGCTCACCACCGGGGGCCTACGAGCAGTACTTC. Amino acids: CASSPPGAYEQYF.

This chain links TRBV6-1 with TRBJ2-2; 7 bases are a match to TRBD2. This CDR3 region has 14 residues. V lost 6 bases and J lost 4; bases outside the gene matches: 5. Germline CDR1 MNHNS, CDR2 SASEGT. The CDR3 spells CASRLTSPTGELFF. In DNA, the CDR3 is TGTGCCAGCAGACTGACTAGCCCCACCGGGGAGCTGTTTTTT.

This chain uses TRBV28 with TRBJ1-1; D uncertain. Deletions cut 5 bases from V and 6 bases from J, with 16 bases between. Germline CDR1 and CDR2: MDHEN and SYDVKM. This CDR3 comprises 14 residues. The CDR3 DNA reads TGTGCCAGCAGTACCGCGAGGGCGAGGGCTGAAGCTTTCTTT. It codes for CASSTARARAEAFF.

The chain uses TRBV2 and TRBJ1-5; possibly TRBD1 for D (6 bases). This CDR3 region has 15 residues. The germline V gene has CDR1 SNHLY and CDR2 FYNNEI. V shed 4 bases and J shed 3 bases, with 13 bases lying between them. In DNA, the CDR3 is TGTGCCAGCAGTGTCTTGACAGGAGTCAATCAGCCCCAGCATTTT. It is translated as CASSVLTGVNQPQHF. Full variable domain (rest looked up from reference TRBV2 and TRBJ1-5): EPEVTQTPSHQVTQMGQEVILRCVPISNHLYFYWYRQILGQKVEFLVSFYNNEISEKSEIFDDQFSVERPDGSNFTLKIRSTKLEDSAMYFCASSVLTGVNQPQHFGDGTRLSIL.

The chain recombines TRBV7-3 with TRBJ1-3; perhaps TRBD1 as D (6 bases). The CDR3 has 16 residues. Looked up from germline, CDR1 is SGHTA and CDR2 is FQGTGA. V shed 4 bases and J shed 1 base, with 14 bases lying between them. The DNA of the CDR3 is TGTGCCAGCAGCTCGACCGCACAGGGTTCTGGAAACACCATATATTTT. Its protein is CASSSTAQGSGNTIYF.

The chain combines TRBV4-1 with TRBJ1-2, with TRBD1 as a possible D gene (6 bases). V lost 4 bases to trimming and J lost 5 bases, with 17 bases between them. Germline V gene data show CDR1 as MGHRA and CDR2 as YSYEKL. This CDR3 has 15 amino acids. The CDR3 here is CASSPGASTLYGYTF. CDR3 sequence (DNA): TGCGCCAGCAGCCCAGGGGCCTCAACCTTATATGGCTACACCTTC.

The table lists this clone with many counts. The sample has other DNA sequences that encode this CDR3 too. The rearrangement uses TRBV27 and TRBJ1-2; the D is unclear. This CDR3 spans 12 amino acids. Germline V gene lookup returns CDR1 MNHEY and CDR2 SMNVEV (reference sequence). The V gene lost 6 bases and the J gene lost 1 base, with 6 bases spanning the gap. The CDR3 region has the DNA TGTGCCAGCAGGGGCGGTAACTATGGCTACACCTTC. Translated, it gives CASRGGNYGYTF.

Details on this clone: This sequence may be a read error, since a much larger clone differs from it by one base. The chain employs TRBV2 and TRBJ2-5; 7 nucleotides line up with TRBD2. The V gene end was trimmed by 5 bases and the J gene end by 6 bases; junction bases not matched to a gene: 6. The CDR3 is made up of 13 amino acids. CDR1 and CDR2 (germline): SNHLY, FYNNEI. CDR3 coding DNA: TGTGCCAGCAGTACTAGCGCTGCAAAGACCCAGTACTTC. This translates into CASSTSAAKTQYF.

This chain uses TRBV19 with TRBJ2-1; tentatively, D is TRBD1 (5 bases). V lost 2 bases and J lost 7, with 12 bases in between. The CDR3 covers 14 residues. The V gene's germline CDR1 is LNHDA and CDR2 SQIVND (reference sequence). The DNA of the CDR3 is TGTGCCAGTAGTATAAGGGGCCTCGGTAATGAGCAGTTCTTC. Translating gives CASSIRGLGNEQFF.

In DNA, the CDR3 is TGTGCCAGCAGCTTAGATCAGGGAACCTACAATGAGCAGTTCTTC. It translates to CASSLDQGTYNEQFF. The chain couples TRBV7-2 to TRBJ2-1, with D perhaps TRBD1 (5 bases). The CDR3 is made up of 15 amino acids. Germline V gene sequence: CDR1 SGHTA, CDR2 FQGNSA. The ends were cut back, 1 base at V and 2 bases at J, with 9 bases in the middle. Full variable domain (missing parts from reference TRBV7-2 and TRBJ2-1): GAGVSQSPSNKVTEKGKDVELRCDPISGHTALYWYRQSLGQGLEFLIYFQGNSAPDKSGLPSDRFSAERTGGSVSTLTIQRTQQEDSAVYLCASSLDQGTYNEQFFGPGTRLTVL.

This clone was counted a few times. The chain uses TRBV29-1 and TRBJ1-5; TRBD1 agrees at 9 bases. CDR1 SQVTM and CDR2 ANQGSEA come from the germline V gene. The CDR3 is 14 residues long. J lost 6 bases, V lost 8 bases, and 11 bases had no gene match. The CDR3 protein is CSISTGGAGQPQHF. Here the CDR3 DNA reads TGCAGCATTTCTACAGGGGGCGCAGGTCAGCCCCAGCATTTT.

V and J are TRBV5-1 and TRBJ1-1; D gene unclear. CDR1 and CDR2 from the germline V gene are SGHRS and YFSETQ. Trimming removed 0 bases at V and 1 base at J, with 7 bases between. CDR3 length: 14 residues. Written as DNA, the CDR3 is TGCGCCAGCAGCTTGGAACCGGCGAACACTGAAGCTTTCTTT. Translating it yields CASSLEPANTEAFF.

The sample holds one count of this clone. The V gene is TRBV7-8, the J gene TRBJ1-1; tentative D call: TRBD1 (5 bases). This CDR3 is 17 amino acids long. Trimming shortened V by 3 bases and J by 0 bases, and 17 bases separated the two germline ends. Looked up from germline, CDR1 is SGHVS and CDR2 is FQNEAQ. The CDR3, as DNA: TGTGCCAGCAGCTTCGACCTAGGCCGGGACCTGAACACTGAAGCTTTCTTT. Translated: CASSFDLGRDLNTEAFF.

Comments on this clone: Other DNA sequences of this sample code for an identical CDR3. V and J are TRBV19 and TRBJ2-5; D perhaps matches TRBD1 (7 bases). Germline loops: CDR1 LNHDA, CDR2 SQIVND (reference sequence). This CDR3 comprises 14 residues. V shed 2 bases and J shed 5 bases, with 12 bases lying between them. The CDR3 nucleotides read TGTGCCAGTAGTATAACAGGGGCGGGGGAGACCCAGTACTTC. This sequence encodes CASSITGAGETQYF.

This chain connects TRBV28 to TRBJ2-3; TRBD2 aligns across 9 bases. This CDR3 is 18 amino acids long. Germline values: CDR1 MDHEN, CDR2 SYDVKM. With V trimmed by 7 bases and J by 1 base, 15 bases remained unmatched. The CDR3 nucleotides read TGTGCCAGCACCCCTTCGGGACTAGCACAACGCCGCACAGATACGCAGTATTTT. It is translated as CASTPSGLAQRRTDTQYF.

This clone has just a few counts. Germline and junction disagree at one end, which may indicate a read error. J is TRBJ2-1 and V is TRBV5-1; the match to TRBD1 covers 11 bases. The CDR3 spans 15 residues. Germline values: CDR1 SGHRS, CDR2 YFSETQ. The CDR3 sequence: CASRLGQGAYNEQFF. The CDR3 DNA reads as TGCGCCAGCAGATTGGGACAGGGGGCCTACAATGAGCAGTTCTTC.

The gene calls are TRBV5-1 and TRBJ1-5; TRBD1 might be the D (5 bases). Germline V gene data show CDR1 as SGHRS and CDR2 as YFSETQ. V dropped 0 bases and J dropped 7 bases, with 17 bases sitting between them. This CDR3 is built from 16 residues. The CDR3 DNA is TGCGCCAGCAGCTTGGATGGGAGGCAGGGTTCCCAGCCCCAGCATTTT. It translates to CASSLDGRQGSQPQHF.

About this clone: The same CDR3 is also encoded by other DNA sequences in this sample. V gene TRBV2 combines with J gene TRBJ2-5; TRBD1 is a possible D gene (5 bases). The CDR3 spans 12 residues. The V gene's germline CDR1 is SNHLY and CDR2 FYNNEI. V was pared by 7 bases and J by 2 bases, with 8 bases between. In nucleotides, the CDR3 is TGTGCCAGCACCGGACAACAAGAGACCCAGTACTTC. Amino acid sequence: CASTGQQETQYF.